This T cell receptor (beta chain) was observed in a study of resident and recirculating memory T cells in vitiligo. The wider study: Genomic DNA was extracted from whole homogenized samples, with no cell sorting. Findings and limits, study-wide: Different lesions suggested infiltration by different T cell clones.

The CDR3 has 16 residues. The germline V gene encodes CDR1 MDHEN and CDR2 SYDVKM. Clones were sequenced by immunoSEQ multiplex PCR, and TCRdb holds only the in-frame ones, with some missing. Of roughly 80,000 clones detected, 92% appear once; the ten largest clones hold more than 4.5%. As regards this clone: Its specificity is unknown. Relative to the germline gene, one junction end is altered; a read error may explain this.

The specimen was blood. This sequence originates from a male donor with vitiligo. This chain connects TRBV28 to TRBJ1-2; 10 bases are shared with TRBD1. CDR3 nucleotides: TGTGCCAGCAGTTTGCACCCTGGGGGGACAGGGGCCCGGAAGGCCTTC. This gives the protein CASSLHPGGTGARKAF.